The T cell receptor beta chain described here comes from a study of Tregs in tolerant kidney transplant recipients. Using immunoSEQ multiplex PCR, the repertoire was profiled, and TCRdb retains in-frame clones only, with some absent. Of approximately 90,000 clones in the sample, approximately 94% were seen once. The CDR3 loop spans 17 amino acids. Trimming stripped 1 base from V and 2 bases from J, with 17 bases between. CDR1 is SEHNR, CDR2 FQNEAQ, per germline (reference sequence). Mixed chimerism was transient after nonmyeloablative marrow transplants from related graft donors. This specimen consisted of CD4+ T cells from blood (PBMCs), obtained 12 months after the transplant. The sequence derives from a human patient who received a combined kidney and bone marrow transplant. The graft donor may account for some of the T cells. This chain uses TRBV7-9 with TRBJ2-5; TRBD1 might be the D (6 bases). The CDR3 region is CASSLGPGQEPQETQYF. The CDR3 DNA sequence: TGTGCCAGCAGCTTAGGCCCGGGACAAGAACCTCAAGAGACCCAGTACTTC.